This TCR beta chain is drawn from a study of T-cell reconstitution after alpha-beta-depleted transplantation in children. Unique molecular identifiers featured in how the TCRbeta library was prepared. TCRdb passed the PCR reads through MiXCR, listing each CDR3 protein once. Of hundreds of thousands of distinct CDR3 sequences listed, 16% are singletons. V dropped 5 bases and J dropped 4 bases, with 10 bases sitting between them. Germline CDR1 is LGHDT and CDR2 is YNNKEL (reference sequence). This CDR3 has 13 residues. V and J are TRBV3-1 and TRBJ2-3; D is ambiguous. The TCR was taken from a human donor who donated a stem cell graft to a child with acute myeloid leukemia. Sequenced here: PBMCs from the stem cell graft donor, sampled from the stem cell graft. In DNA, the CDR3 is TGTGCCAGCAGCTTTACTAATGCAGATACGCAGTATTTT. This gives the protein CASSFTNADTQYF.